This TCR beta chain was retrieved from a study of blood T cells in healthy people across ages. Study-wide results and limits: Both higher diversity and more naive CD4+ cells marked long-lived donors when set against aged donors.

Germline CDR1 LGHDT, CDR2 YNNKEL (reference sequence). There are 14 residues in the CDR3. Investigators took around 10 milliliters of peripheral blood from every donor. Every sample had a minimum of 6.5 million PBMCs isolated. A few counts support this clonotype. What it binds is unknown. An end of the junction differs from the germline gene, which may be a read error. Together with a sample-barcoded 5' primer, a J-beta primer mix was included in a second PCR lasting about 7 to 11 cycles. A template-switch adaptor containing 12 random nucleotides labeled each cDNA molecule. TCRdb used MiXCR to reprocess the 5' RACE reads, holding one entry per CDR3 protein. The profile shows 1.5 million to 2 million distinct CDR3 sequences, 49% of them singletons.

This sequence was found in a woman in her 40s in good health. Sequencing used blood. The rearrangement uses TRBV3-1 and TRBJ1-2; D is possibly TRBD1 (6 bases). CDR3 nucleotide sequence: TGTGCCAGCAGCCAAGAAGGGGGGTATCATGGCCACACCTTC. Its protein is CASSQEGGYHGHTF.